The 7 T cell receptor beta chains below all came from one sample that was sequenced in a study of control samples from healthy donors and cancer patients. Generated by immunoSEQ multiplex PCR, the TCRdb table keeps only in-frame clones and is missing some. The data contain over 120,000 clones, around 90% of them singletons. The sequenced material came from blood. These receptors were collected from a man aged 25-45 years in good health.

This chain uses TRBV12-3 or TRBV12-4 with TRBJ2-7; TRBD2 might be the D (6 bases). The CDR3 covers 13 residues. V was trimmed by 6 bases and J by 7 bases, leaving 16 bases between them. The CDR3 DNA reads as TGTGCCAGCAGGGGGGACTCTTCGGGAGAGCAGTACTTC. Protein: CASRGDSSGEQYF.

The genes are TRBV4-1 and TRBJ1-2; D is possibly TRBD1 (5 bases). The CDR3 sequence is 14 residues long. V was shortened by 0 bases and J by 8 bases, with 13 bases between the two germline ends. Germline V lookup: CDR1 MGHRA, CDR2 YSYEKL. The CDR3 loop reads CASSQEGRDAGYTF. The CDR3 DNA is TGCGCCAGCAGCCAAGAGGGAAGGGACGCGGGCTACACCTTC.

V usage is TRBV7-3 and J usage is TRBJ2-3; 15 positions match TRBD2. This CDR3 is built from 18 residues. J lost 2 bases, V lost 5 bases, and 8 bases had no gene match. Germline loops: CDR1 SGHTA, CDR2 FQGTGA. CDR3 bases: TGTGCCAGCAGCCCTGGACTAGCGGGGGGGCGGAACACAGATACGCAGTATTTT. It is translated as CASSPGLAGGRNTDTQYF.

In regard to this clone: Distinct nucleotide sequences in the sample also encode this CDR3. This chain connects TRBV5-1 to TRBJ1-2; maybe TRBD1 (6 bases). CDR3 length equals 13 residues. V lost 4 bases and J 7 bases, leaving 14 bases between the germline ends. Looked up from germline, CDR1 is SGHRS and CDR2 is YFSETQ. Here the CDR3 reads CASSLGASGGYTF. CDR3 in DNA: TGCGCCAGCAGCCTGGGGGCTAGTGGTGGCTACACCTTC.

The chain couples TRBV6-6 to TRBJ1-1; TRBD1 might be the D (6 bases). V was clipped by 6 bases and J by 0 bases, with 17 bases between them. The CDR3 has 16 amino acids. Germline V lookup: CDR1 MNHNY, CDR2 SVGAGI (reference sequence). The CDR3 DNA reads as TGTGCCAGCAGACTCCTATTGACAGGTGTGAACACTGAAGCTTTCTTT. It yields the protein CASRLLLTGVNTEAFF.

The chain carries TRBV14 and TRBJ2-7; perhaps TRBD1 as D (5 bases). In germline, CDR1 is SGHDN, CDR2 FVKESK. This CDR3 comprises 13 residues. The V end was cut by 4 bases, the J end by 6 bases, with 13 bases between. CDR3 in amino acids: CASSLGQGIEQYF. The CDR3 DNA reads TGTGCCAGCAGCCTAGGACAAGGTATCGAGCAGTACTTC.

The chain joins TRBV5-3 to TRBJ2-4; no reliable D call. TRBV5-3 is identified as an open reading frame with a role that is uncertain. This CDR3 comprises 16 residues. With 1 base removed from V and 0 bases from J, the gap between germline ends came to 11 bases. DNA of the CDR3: TGTGCCAGAAGCTTGCCCAGGTCGCTAGCCAAAAACATTCAGTACTTC. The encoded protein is CARSLPRSLAKNIQYF.